This T cell receptor beta chain was recovered during a study of T cells in Graves' hyperthyroidism and ophthalmopathy. It was RNA transcripts that yielded the amplified TCR beta CDR3 regions. HTBI primers drove first-round RT-PCR of the TCR CDR3. TCRdb re-called the multiplex PCR reads through MiXCR, storing one row per CDR3 protein. The sample lists about 600,000 distinct CDR3 sequences, 16% occurring once. This clonotype was seen at least ten times. What it binds is not known. A Clinical Activity Score of at least 3, a NOSPECS grade of at least 4 and a duration under 3 months were recorded in the ophthalmopathy patients. The study based diagnoses on clinical symptoms, serum thyroxine and TRAb, thyroid ultrasound and orbital computed tomography. Overall study findings and caveats: Most expanded thyroid clonotypes above 0.001 recurred in blood. The authors' 13 V-J model separated ophthalmopathy from stable hyperthyroidism.

Germline V gene data show CDR1 as KGHSH and CDR2 as LQKENI. V dropped 5 bases and J dropped 1; count of bases not matched to a gene: 7. The CDR3 contains 15 residues. The sample comprised blood. The chain is built from TRBV18 and TRBJ1-1; 7 nucleotides align to TRBD1. This clonotype originated in a woman in her forties with Graves' ophthalmopathy. The CDR3 nucleotides are TGTGCCAGCTCATCCCGACAGGGCCAGAACACTGAAGCTTTCTTT. This gives the protein CASSSRQGQNTEAFF.